These 32 T cell receptor beta chains originate from one sample sequenced in a study of graft-versus-host responses after intestinal transplantation. Their cognate antigens are unknown. The assay was immunoSEQ multiplex PCR, and TCRdb's table has in-frame clones only and misses some. The profile covers under 75,000 clones, with almost 90% appearing a single time and less than 5% taken by the ten largest. The sample in question was unstimulated CD8+ T cells sorted from spleen or lymph node cells, obtained before transplant. The receptors come from a human donor who was the organ donor for an intestinal transplant.

The chain recombines TRBV6-1 with TRBJ1-1; D gene ambiguous. The CDR3 covers 12 residues. Germline V gene data show CDR1 as MNHNS and CDR2 as SASEGT. V was clipped by 6 bases and J by 0 bases, with 5 bases between them. As DNA, the CDR3 is TGTGCCAGCAGAACTATGAACACTGAAGCTTTCTTT. This sequence encodes CASRTMNTEAFF.

J is TRBJ2-1 and V is TRBV7-9; 7 positions match TRBD2. The V and J ends lost 2 bases and 10 bases, in that order; junction bases with no gene match: 2. Germline V gene sequence: CDR1 SEHNR, CDR2 FQNEAQ (reference sequence). The CDR3 sequence is 12 residues long. For the CDR3, the DNA is TGTGCCAGCAGCTTAAGCGGGGAAGAGCAGTTCTTC. Amino acids: CASSLSGEEQFF.

V gene TRBV7-2 combines with J gene TRBJ2-3; 10 nucleotides line up with TRBD2. Trimming took 1 base from V and 3 from J; bases not matched to a gene: 7. In germline, CDR1 is SGHTA, CDR2 FQGNSA. The CDR3 has 17 amino acids. Here the CDR3 DNA reads TGTGCCAGCAGCTTAGAGAGCGGGGGGGCTTGGACAGATACGCAGTATTTT. Encoded protein: CASSLESGGAWTDTQYF.

The rearrangement uses TRBV27 and TRBJ1-2; no firm D call. The CDR3 has 13 residues. Germline CDR1 MNHEY, CDR2 SMNVEV (reference sequence). V lost 0 bases and J lost 4, with 6 bases in between. In DNA form, the CDR3 reads TGTGCCAGCAGTTTATCAGCTCTCTATGGCTACACCTTC. This gives the protein CASSLSALYGYTF.

The chain uses TRBV19 and TRBJ1-6; D remains ambiguous. Germline V gene sequence: CDR1 LNHDA, CDR2 SQIVND (reference sequence). The CDR3 has 12 residues. Trimming left V 1 base short and J 12 bases short, with 7 bases between. CDR3 in amino acids: CASSIVGRPLHF. The DNA of the CDR3 is TGTGCCAGTAGTATAGTTGGGCGACCCCTCCACTTT.

The rearrangement joins TRBV27 to TRBJ1-2; a possible D gene is TRBD1 (5 bases). This CDR3 contains 13 residues. Germline V gene sequence: CDR1 MNHEY, CDR2 SMNVEV (reference sequence). The V end lost 7 bases, the J end lost 5 bases, and 14 bases lay between the germline ends. CDR3 sequence: CASKAPGPYGYTF. The DNA of the CDR3 is TGTGCCAGCAAAGCCCCAGGGCCTTATGGCTACACCTTC.

The chain joins TRBV4-1 to TRBJ1-5; D ambiguous. CDR3 length: 15 amino acids. Trimming took 1 base from V and 0 from J, leaving 7 bases between them. Per germline, CDR1 MGHRA and CDR2 YSYEKL. As DNA, the CDR3 is TGCGCCAGCAGCCAAGCGGGGTTTAGCAATCAGCCCCAGCATTTT. Its translation is CASSQAGFSNQPQHF.

This chain uses TRBV19 with TRBJ2-2; 7 nucleotides agree with TRBD2. Germline V lookup: CDR1 LNHDA, CDR2 SQIVND (reference sequence). The CDR3 totals 18 residues. V was clipped by 2 bases and J by 2 bases; unmatched bases: 11. CDR3 sequence: CASSIPQGGNENTGELFF. In DNA, the CDR3 is TGTGCCAGTAGTATACCCCAGGGAGGGAACGAAAACACCGGGGAGCTGTTTTTT.

V is TRBV5-1 and J is TRBJ2-5; 7 bases align to TRBD1. The CDR3 length is 16 residues. V dropped 5 bases and J dropped 5; count of bases not matched to a gene: 15. Looked up from germline, CDR1 is SGHRS and CDR2 is YFSETQ. In DNA form, the CDR3 reads TGCGCCAGCAGTCTTGGCCCCACAGGGGAAATGGAGACCCAGTACTTC. The encoded protein is CASSLGPTGEMETQYF.

DNA for the CDR3: TGTGCCAGCAGTTGGACATTGGGCACAGATACGCAGTATTTT. Protein: CASSWTLGTDTQYF. The chain uses TRBV6-5 and TRBJ2-3; D may be TRBD1 (5 bases). V dropped 4 bases and J dropped 1 base, with 9 bases sitting between them. Germline assignment: CDR1 MNHEY and CDR2 SVGAGI. The CDR3 is 14 amino acids.

V and J are TRBV6-1 and TRBJ2-1; D might be TRBD1 (7 bases). In germline, CDR1 is MNHNS, CDR2 SASEGT. This CDR3 comprises 17 residues. Trimming removed 3 bases from V and 0 bases from J, with 15 bases in between. The DNA of the CDR3 is TGTGCCAGCAGTGAGATTGGAGGGGGCTTCTCCTACAATGAGCAGTTCTTC. Its translation: CASSEIGGGFSYNEQFF.

This clone has only one observation. The chain links TRBV6-6 to TRBJ1-2; no clear D gene. CDR3 length equals 13 residues. The germline gives CDR1 MNHNY, CDR2 SVGAGI (reference sequence). The V end was cut by 0 bases, the J end by 4 bases, with 6 bases between. Here the CDR3 DNA reads TGTGCCAGCAGTTACTCGTTTCTCTATGGCTACACCTTC. It codes for CASSYSFLYGYTF.

The rearrangement joins TRBV2 to TRBJ1-5, with 8 bases aligning to TRBD1. CDR1 and CDR2 from the germline V gene are SNHLY and FYNNEI. CDR3 length: 18 residues. Trimming removed 6 bases from V and 1 base from J; junction bases left unmatched: 14. CDR3 region: CASRDRGNFLESNQPQHF. In DNA, the CDR3 is TGTGCCAGCAGAGACAGGGGAAATTTTCTAGAAAGCAATCAGCCCCAGCATTTT. Using reference TRBV2 and TRBJ1-5 for the parts outside the CDR3, the full variable domain is EPEVTQTPSHQVTQMGQEVILRCVPISNHLYFYWYRQILGQKVEFLVSFYNNEISEKSEIFDDQFSVERPDGSNFTLKIRSTKLEDSAMYFCASRDRGNFLESNQPQHFGDGTRLSIL.

This sequence joins TRBV7-6 and TRBJ2-2, with 9 bases that match TRBD1. CDR1 and CDR2 from the germline V gene are SGHVS and FNYEAQ. This CDR3 has 15 amino acids. V dropped 4 bases and J dropped 6; count of bases not matched to a gene: 6. The chain's CDR3 is CASSSPGTGPGELFF. Written as DNA, the CDR3 is TGTGCCAGCAGCTCCCCTGGGACAGGGCCCGGGGAGCTGTTTTTT.

The chain combines TRBV7-3 with TRBJ2-1; 7 bases fit TRBD1. V trimming: 4 bases; J trimming: 5 bases; junction bases outside the gene matches: 5. CDR3 length: 14 residues. Germline CDR1 and CDR2: SGHTA and FQGTGA. CDR3 in DNA: TGTGCCAGCAGCTCGGCCGGGACAGACAATGAGCAGTTCTTC. This gives the protein CASSSAGTDNEQFF.

The chain is built from TRBV7-3 and TRBJ2-2; D may be TRBD2 (6 bases). CDR3 length: 17 amino acids. The V gene lost 5 bases and the J gene lost 1 base, with 17 bases spanning the gap. From germline, CDR1 is SGHTA and CDR2 FQGTGA. As DNA, the CDR3 is TGTGCCAGCAGCCGCGGGGCCCTCGACATGAACACCGGGGAGCTGTTTTTT. This codes for CASSRGALDMNTGELFF.

The rearrangement links TRBV2 to TRBJ1-4, with 7 nucleotides matching TRBD1. The CDR3 is made up of 14 amino acids. The germline V gene has CDR1 SNHLY and CDR2 FYNNEI. The trim removed 1 base at V and 8 bases at J, leaving 4 bases unmatched. Here the CDR3 reads CASSEEAGGEKLFF. CDR3 coding DNA: TGTGCCAGCAGTGAAGAGGCAGGGGGGGAAAAACTGTTTTTT.

The chain links TRBV29-1 to TRBJ2-5; TRBD1 aligns across 7 bases. The CDR3 extends over 15 amino acids. V dropped 3 bases and J dropped 1; count of bases not matched to a gene: 8. Germline loops: CDR1 SQVTM, CDR2 ANQGSEA. The CDR3: CSVEYRDSLQETQYF. The CDR3 DNA follows: TGCAGCGTTGAGTACCGGGACAGCCTCCAAGAGACCCAGTACTTC.

V usage is TRBV7-9 and J usage is TRBJ2-1, with D hard to call. Germline CDR1 and CDR2: SEHNR and FQNEAQ (reference sequence). The CDR3 totals 15 residues. V gave up 1 base and J gave up 0 bases, with 7 bases separating them. CDR3 coding DNA: TGTGCCAGCAGCTTAGTTAAGAGCTCCTACAATGAGCAGTTCTTC. This sequence encodes CASSLVKSSYNEQFF.

This clone came up once. J is TRBJ1-4 and V is TRBV19; the D gene is possibly TRBD1 (6 bases). Germline CDR1 reads LNHDA; CDR2 reads SQIVND (reference sequence). Trimming removed 8 bases from V and 8 bases from J, with 6 bases in between. CDR3 length: 10 residues. CDR3 nucleotide sequence: TGTGCCAGTCAGGGGGAAAAACTGTTTTTT. This gives the protein CASQGEKLFF.

The rearrangement joins TRBV11-2 to TRBJ2-1, with D unresolved. The length of the CDR3 is 16 residues. Trimming stripped 4 bases from V and 0 bases from J, with 13 bases between. CDR1 and CDR2 from the germline V gene are SGHAT and FQNNGV. The CDR3 reads CASSSVVADSYNEQFF. The CDR3 DNA is TGTGCCAGCAGCTCCGTGGTGGCGGACTCCTACAATGAGCAGTTCTTC.

The CDR3: CASSLGTSGGYNEQFF. CDR3 nucleotide sequence: TGTGCCAGCAGCTTAGGGACTAGCGGGGGGTACAATGAGCAGTTCTTC. The chain employs TRBV11-1 and TRBJ2-1, with TRBD2 identical over 14 bases. CDR1 SGHAT and CDR2 FQDESV come from the germline V gene (reference sequence). Trimming removed 1 base from V and 4 bases from J; junction bases left unmatched: 0. CDR3 length: 16 amino acids. Supplemented by reference TRBV11-1 and TRBJ2-1, the full variable domain reads EAEVAQSPRYKITEKSQAVAFWCDPISGHATLYWYRQILGQGPELLVQFQDESVVDDSQLPKDRFSAERLKGVDSTLKIQPAELGDSAMYLCASSLGTSGGYNEQFFGPGTRLTVL.

CDR3 sequence (DNA): TGTGCCAGCAGCTTAGCGCAGGGTGAGGTATTCGGGACTGAAGCTTTCTTT. Its protein is CASSLAQGEVFGTEAFF. The V and J genes are TRBV7-9 and TRBJ1-1; weak D call: TRBD1 (5 bases). CDR3 size: 17 residues. Germline V gives CDR1 SEHNR, CDR2 FQNEAQ (reference sequence). The germline V and J ends were trimmed by 0 bases and 5 bases, with 19 bases remaining between them.

Only a few counts were recorded for this clone. The chain carries TRBV5-6 and TRBJ1-1; D not certain. The CDR3 runs to 14 residues. Trimming removed 3 bases from V and 3 bases from J, with 12 bases in between. The germline V gene has CDR1 SGHDT and CDR2 YYEEEE. The CDR3 DNA is TGTGCCAGCAGCTCCACTCCAAAAGACACTGAAGCTTTCTTT. It codes for CASSSTPKDTEAFF.

V usage is TRBV5-1 and J usage is TRBJ2-5; perhaps TRBD2 as D (7 bases). This CDR3 has 16 amino acids. V was shortened by 1 base and J by 1 base, with 14 bases between the two germline ends. Germline lookup yields CDR1 SGHRS and CDR2 YFSETQ. The CDR3 loop is CASSLFGGLSQETQYF. In DNA, the CDR3 is TGCGCCAGCAGCTTGTTCGGGGGGCTAAGCCAAGAGACCCAGTACTTC. The full variable domain, its missing parts supplied by reference TRBV5-1 and TRBJ2-5, is KAGVTQTPRYLIKTRGQQVTLSCSPISGHRSVSWYQQTPGQGLQFLFEYFSETQRNKGNFPGRFSGRQFSNSRSEMNVSTLELGDSALYLCASSLFGGLSQETQYFGPGTRLLVL.

This clone was seen once. The V gene is TRBV15, the J gene TRBJ1-3; D is ambiguous. This CDR3 contains 16 residues. V was cut by 5 bases and J by 4 bases, with 18 bases left in between. Germline V gene lookup returns CDR1 LNHNV and CDR2 YYDKDF (reference sequence). CDR3 in DNA: TGTGCCACCAGCTCCGGTGGAGGGTTGGGAGGAAACACCATATATTTT. Protein product: CATSSGGGLGGNTIYF. Supplemented by reference TRBV15 and TRBJ1-3, the full variable domain reads DAMVIQNPRYQVTQFGKPVTLSCSQTLNHNVMYWYQQKSSQAPKLLFHYYDKDFNNEADTPDNFQSRRPNTSFCFLDIRSPGLGDTAMYLCATSSGGGLGGNTIYFGEGSWLTVV.

The chain employs TRBV27 and TRBJ1-5; D is perhaps TRBD1 (5 bases). The length of the CDR3 is 13 residues. V lost 10 bases and J 3 bases, leaving 13 bases between the germline ends. CDR1 is MNHEY and CDR2 is SMNVEV in the germline V gene (reference sequence). The chain's CDR3 is CATGGGVNQPQHF. For the CDR3, the DNA is TGTGCCACTGGCGGAGGGGTCAATCAGCCCCAGCATTTT.

Notes on this clone: Other DNA sequences in the sample encode the same CDR3. V gene TRBV4-3 combines with J gene TRBJ2-1, with D possibly matching TRBD1 (5 bases). CDR1 is LGHNA and CDR2 is YSLEER in the germline V gene. Trimming took off 1 base at V and 0 bases at J, with 10 bases between the two ends. This CDR3 has 16 residues. Here the CDR3 reads CASSQVLQGSYNEQFF. The CDR3 DNA reads as TGCGCCAGCAGCCAAGTTTTGCAGGGCTCCTACAATGAGCAGTTCTTC.

Only a few counts were recorded for this clone. DNA for the CDR3: TGTGCCAGCTCATCTCCTAGCTATGGCTACACCTTC. Translating gives CASSSPSYGYTF. The chain joins TRBV5-4 to TRBJ1-2; D is unclear. The CDR3 covers 12 residues. The germline V gene has CDR1 SGHNT and CDR2 YYREEE (reference sequence). Trimming shortened V by 7 bases and J by 4 bases, and 11 bases separated the two germline ends.

This clone was counted once. This chain links TRBV10-3 with TRBJ2-5; 11 bases line up with TRBD1. Trimming took 0 bases from V and 3 from J; bases not matched to a gene: 6. The length of the CDR3 is 17 residues. Germline-derived CDR1 and CDR2 are ENHRY and SYGVKD. The CDR3 here is CAISESIGQGAEETQYF. Here the CDR3 DNA reads TGTGCCATCAGTGAGTCAATAGGACAGGGGGCCGAAGAGACCCAGTACTTC.

This rearrangement joins TRBV4-1 to TRBJ2-2, with D unresolved. V dropped 2 bases and J dropped 2 bases, with 9 bases sitting between them. The germline V gene encodes CDR1 MGHRA and CDR2 YSYEKL. The CDR3 contains 15 residues. The CDR3 sequence is CASSQQTANTGELFF. The CDR3 region has the DNA TGCGCCAGCAGCCAACAAACAGCAAACACCGGGGAGCTGTTTTTT.

This chain uses TRBV2 with TRBJ1-3; TRBD1 might be the D (5 bases). V dropped 0 bases and J dropped 3 bases, with 15 bases sitting between them. CDR1 SNHLY and CDR2 FYNNEI come from the germline V gene. This CDR3 contains 17 residues. The CDR3 loop is CASSEALAGPSGNTIYF. In DNA, the CDR3 is TGTGCCAGCAGTGAAGCGCTTGCGGGGCCTAGTGGAAACACCATATATTTT.